This TCR beta chain was sequenced for a study of regulatory T cells in long-lasting Graves disease. With respect to this clonotype: The antigen is not known.

Construction of TCR beta libraries relied on iRepertoire HTBI primers and on Arm-PCR targeting CDR3 regions. MiXCR, run by TCRdb on the multiplex PCR reads, gives a single entry per CDR3 protein. The sample records about 660,000 distinct CDR3 sequences, around 30% being singletons. Study-wide points: No thyroid tissue was studied; the work used peripheral blood only.

Time point in this sample: persistent/refractory GD, antithyroid drugs over 5 years with positive TRAb. The TCR library was prepared using RNA isolated from PBMCs. Source: peripheral blood mononuclear cells (PBMCs), taken when the disease was refractory, from a patient treated with antithyroid drugs. The sequence derives from a female donor with Graves disease.

The CDR3 region is CASSDKSRTGERNIQYF. Written as DNA, the CDR3 is TGTGCCAGCAGCGACAAGTCCCGGACAGGGGAGCGAAACATTCAGTACTTC. V and J are TRBV6-1 and TRBJ2-4; TRBD1 matches 9 bases. The germline V gene has CDR1 MNHNS and CDR2 SASEGT. The CDR3 is 17 residues long. The V segment lost 6 bases and the J segment 6 bases; nucleotides outside the gene matches: 15.